The 24 T cell receptor beta chains in this list originate from one sample, sequenced in a study of human T cells and chemical hapten exposure. In TCRdb, the RACE reads were re-called with MiXCR into one record per CDR3 protein. This table holds more than 100,000 distinct CDR3 sequences, roughly 12% found once. Indicated time point: patch test 3, about 24 weeks after DPC sensitization. Treatment of the sample: therapeutic diphenylcyclopropenone sensitization with weekly scalp DPC. Sequenced here: whole blood, sampled in connection with sensitization to the hapten diphenylcyclopropenone (DPC). All receptors derive from a woman aged 45-59 years with alopecia areata. Some clones in this sample may be carry-over from other donors' samples.

This clonotype was counted ten times or more. The genes are TRBV12-3 or TRBV12-4 and TRBJ2-2; D might be TRBD1 (6 bases). V was trimmed by 7 bases and J by 4 bases, leaving 16 bases between them. The CDR3 runs 15 residues. The CDR3: CASKEGGAGTGELFF. CDR3 bases: TGTGCCAGCAAAGAAGGGGGAGCTGGCACCGGGGAGCTGTTTTTT.

In this sample, this clonotype turned up a few times. CDR3 coding DNA: TGTGCCAGCACCCGTCTCCGGGGGGAGGGAGATGAGCAGTTCTTC. Protein product: CASTRLRGEGDEQFF. The J gene is TRBJ2-1, the V gene TRBV6-6; 7 positions agree with TRBD2. Trimming removed 7 bases from V and 8 bases from J; junction bases left unmatched: 14. Germline V gives CDR1 MNHNY, CDR2 SVGAGI (reference sequence). CDR3 size: 15 residues.

The chain joins TRBV7-2 to TRBJ2-1, with TRBD2 matching over 7 bases. Germline trimming cut 4 bases from V and 7 bases from J; bases unmatched to any gene: 4. The CDR3 consists of 13 residues. CDR1 is SGHTA, CDR2 FQGNSA, per germline. Here the CDR3 DNA reads TGTGCCAGCAGCTCCTGGGGAGGGAATGAGCAGTTCTTC. This codes for CASSSWGGNEQFF.

The table lists this clonotype with many counts. V and J are TRBV3-1 and TRBJ2-3; D is unclear. Germline V gene sequence: CDR1 LGHDT, CDR2 YNNKEL (reference sequence). The CDR3 sequence is 14 residues long. V gave up 1 base and J gave up 1 base, with 6 bases separating them. The CDR3 loop reads CASSQGRRTDTQYF. CDR3 sequence (DNA): TGTGCCAGCAGCCAAGGACGGCGCACAGATACGCAGTATTTT.

The gene calls are TRBV5-1 and TRBJ2-4, with D possibly TRBD1 on 6 matching bases. In germline, CDR1 is SGHRS, CDR2 YFSETQ. The V end lost 3 bases, the J end lost 3 bases, and 16 bases lay between the germline ends. The CDR3 spans 16 residues. The CDR3 DNA is TGCGCCAGCAGCTGGGAACAGGGTCGGGGCAAAAACATTCAGTACTTC. This encodes CASSWEQGRGKNIQYF.

Only a few counts were recorded for this clonotype. The rearrangement links TRBV7-2 to TRBJ2-7; TRBD1 agrees at 7 bases. Per germline, CDR1 SGHTA and CDR2 FQGNSA. J lost 6 bases, V lost 1 base, and 3 bases had no gene match. The CDR3 has 13 amino acids. Written as DNA, the CDR3 is TGTGCCAGCAGCTTAGAGCCAGGGGGCGAGCAGTACTTC. This gives the protein CASSLEPGGEQYF. Full variable domain (missing parts from reference TRBV7-2 and TRBJ2-7): GAGVSQSPSNKVTEKGKDVELRCDPISGHTALYWYRQSLGQGLEFLIYFQGNSAPDKSGLPSDRFSAERTGGSVSTLTIQRTQQEDSAVYLCASSLEPGGEQYFGPGTRLTVT.

There are many counts of this clonotype. V is TRBV28 and J is TRBJ2-3; the D gene could be TRBD1 or TRBD2 (5 bases each). Germline V lookup: CDR1 MDHEN, CDR2 SYDVKM. The CDR3 spans 15 residues. The V and J ends lost 4 bases and 4 bases respectively, with 15 bases between them. CDR3 coding DNA: TGTGCCAGCAGTTCCCGTCTTGAGGGGCCAGATACGCAGTATTTT. Translating gives CASSSRLEGPDTQYF.

The chain joins TRBV2 to TRBJ2-3, with 10 bases matching TRBD2. The ends lost 1 base at V and 4 bases at J; junction bases unmatched: 5. Germline loops: CDR1 SNHLY, CDR2 FYNNEI. The CDR3 runs 16 residues. Here the CDR3 reads CASSEGGTSEADTQYF. DNA for the CDR3: TGTGCCAGCAGTGAAGGTGGGACTAGCGAGGCAGATACGCAGTATTTT. Full variable domain (remainder filled in from reference TRBV2 and TRBJ2-3): EPEVTQTPSHQVTQMGQEVILRCVPISNHLYFYWYRQILGQKVEFLVSFYNNEISEKSEIFDDQFSVERPDGSNFTLKIRSTKLEDSAMYFCASSEGGTSEADTQYFGPGTRLTVL.

This clonotype was observed at least ten times. The chain is built from TRBV7-6 and TRBJ2-5, with D perhaps TRBD2 (6 bases). V gave up 6 bases and J gave up 5 bases, with 25 bases separating them. The germline V gene has CDR1 SGHVS and CDR2 FNYEAQ. CDR3 length equals 17 residues. The CDR3 DNA reads as TGTGCCAGCAGTCCTCGACTAGACAGCGCTAAATGGGAGACCCAGTACTTC. It is translated as CASSPRLDSAKWETQYF.

This clonotype occurred a few times. J is TRBJ1-5 and V is TRBV20-1; 8 bases align to TRBD1. Germline assignment: CDR1 DFQATT and CDR2 SNEGSKA (reference sequence). V gave up 6 bases and J gave up 6 bases; unmatched junction bases: 13. This CDR3 has 15 residues. In DNA, the CDR3 is TGCAGTGCCCCGACAGGGACAGGAGCGCGTCAGCCCCAGCATTTT. Translated: CSAPTGTGARQPQHF.

This clonotype was seen at least ten times. This rearrangement joins TRBV9 to TRBJ1-1; tentative D call: TRBD1 (6 bases). The CDR3 contains 14 residues. V was pared by 4 bases and J by 4 bases, with 14 bases between. Germline V lookup: CDR1 SGDLS, CDR2 YYNGEE. The CDR3 bases are TGTGCCAGCAGCCCGTTACAGGGTCGCACTGAAGCTTTCTTT. Protein: CASSPLQGRTEAFF. Together with reference TRBV9 and TRBJ1-1, the CDR3 gives the full variable domain: DSGVTQTPKHLITATGQRVTLRCSPRSGDLSVYWYQQSLDQGLQFLIQYYNGEERAKGNILERFSAQQFPDLHSELNLSSLELGDSALYFCASSPLQGRTEAFFGQGTRLTVV.

The rearrangement links TRBV12-3 or TRBV12-4 to TRBJ1-5; D is possibly TRBD1 (5 bases). This CDR3 is built from 13 residues. Trimming removed 7 bases at V and 7 bases at J, with 14 bases between. Written as DNA, the CDR3 is TGTGCCAGCACCCTCGGGGGTAGCCAGCCCCAGCATTTT. Translating gives CASTLGGSQPQHF.

This clonotype has ten or more counts. The rearrangement uses TRBV3-1 and TRBJ2-7; 8 bases are a match to TRBD1. The CDR3 is made up of 15 amino acids. The V gene's germline CDR1 is LGHDT and CDR2 YNNKEL (reference sequence). V lost 5 bases to trimming and J lost 5 bases; unmatched junction nucleotides: 11. The DNA of the CDR3 is TGTGCCAGCAGCTCGATCGGACAGGGTATCGACGAGCAGTACTTC. Its translation: CASSSIGQGIDEQYF.

The chain recombines TRBV10-2 with TRBJ2-3; 14 bases match TRBD2. CDR1 is WSHSY and CDR2 is SAAADI in the germline V gene. The CDR3 contains 20 residues. Trimming removed 3 bases from V and 0 bases from J; junction bases left unmatched: 11. The CDR3 nucleotides read TGCGCCAGCAGTGATTATATGACTAGCGGGAGGGATACTAGCACAGATACGCAGTATTTT. It codes for CASSDYMTSGRDTSTDTQYF.

The gene calls are TRBV4-1 and TRBJ2-1; 9 nucleotides match TRBD2. This CDR3 comprises 16 residues. The ends lost 1 base at V and 10 bases at J; junction bases unmatched: 11. Germline assignment: CDR1 MGHRA and CDR2 YSYEKL. The CDR3 DNA reads as TGCGCCAGCAGCCAAGGAGGGCGGGGGGGCCTGGGAGAGCAGTTCTTC. Encoded protein: CASSQGGRGGLGEQFF.

The chain joins TRBV3-1 to TRBJ1-1, with 8 bases matching TRBD1. With 4 bases clipped from V and 7 bases from J, the junction kept 5 bases outside the gene matches. Germline V CDR1 and CDR2: LGHDT, YNNKEL (reference sequence). The CDR3 is 13 residues long. CDR3 residues: CASSPAGGNEAFF. CDR3 coding DNA: TGTGCCAGCAGCCCGGCAGGGGGCAATGAAGCTTTCTTT. Full variable domain (missing parts from reference TRBV3-1 and TRBJ1-1): DTAVSQTPKYLVTQMGNDKSIKCEQNLGHDTMYWYKQDSKKFLKIMFSYNNKELIINETVPNRFSPKSPDKAHLNLHINSLELGDSAVYFCASSPAGGNEAFFGQGTRLTVV.

This clonotype has at least ten counts. The chain uses TRBV6-2 or TRBV6-3 and TRBJ2-1, with TRBD2 matching 9 bases. V shed 8 bases and J 4 bases; nucleotides not matched to a gene: 6. The CDR3 has 14 amino acids. CDR1 and CDR2 (germline): MNHEY, SVGEGT. CDR3 sequence (DNA): TGTGCCAGCCAGGGGACTAGCCGTTACAATGAGCAGTTCTTC. Encoded protein: CASQGTSRYNEQFF.

The table lists this clonotype with a few counts. The chain is built from TRBV7-8 and TRBJ2-2; 7 bases fit TRBD2. Germline assignment: CDR1 SGHVS and CDR2 FQNEAQ. V trimming: 3 bases; J trimming: 2 bases; junction bases outside the gene matches: 6. This CDR3 is 16 amino acids long. The CDR3 here is CASSLRDYPNTGELFF. Here the CDR3 DNA reads TGTGCCAGCAGCTTGCGGGACTACCCAAACACCGGGGAGCTGTTTTTT.

The chain has TRBV10-3 and TRBJ1-4; D might be TRBD1 (5 bases). Germline V CDR1 and CDR2: ENHRY, SYGVKD. Deletions cut 10 bases from V and 7 bases from J, with 22 bases between. CDR3 length: 15 residues. CDR3 amino acids: CASARAIGEGEKLFF. CDR3 sequence (DNA): TGTGCCAGCGCCAGAGCGATAGGGGAAGGTGAAAAACTGTTTTTT.

This clonotype was counted many times. The chain links TRBV3-1 to TRBJ1-6; D ambiguous. The germline V gene encodes CDR1 LGHDT and CDR2 YNNKEL (reference sequence). V lost 1 base and J lost 10, with 8 bases in between. This CDR3 has 13 amino acids. Here the CDR3 reads CASSQGERSPLHF. CDR3 nucleotides: TGTGCCAGCAGCCAAGGGGAGAGGTCACCCCTCCACTTT.

The chain's CDR3 is CASSLEPGPNTEAFF. As DNA, the CDR3 is TGTGCCAGCAGCTTAGAGCCCGGCCCGAACACTGAAGCTTTCTTT. The rearrangement links TRBV11-2 to TRBJ1-1; D is ambiguous. The CDR3 extends over 15 amino acids. CDR1 is SGHAT and CDR2 is FQNNGV in the germline V gene. The V gene lost 0 bases and the J gene lost 1 base, with 9 bases spanning the gap.

At least ten counts were recorded for this clonotype. The chain uses TRBV28 and TRBJ1-5, with no clear D. V gave up 1 base and J gave up 7 bases, with 8 bases separating them. The CDR3 is 13 residues long. Germline CDR1 is MDHEN and CDR2 is SYDVKM. The DNA for the CDR3 is TGTGCCAGCAGTTTATCGGGAAGGCAGCCCCAGCATTTT. It is translated as CASSLSGRQPQHF.

The rearrangement joins TRBV4-3 to TRBJ2-7, with D perhaps matching TRBD1 or TRBD2 (6 bases each). The CDR3 runs 14 residues. CDR1 and CDR2 from the germline V gene are LGHNA and YSLEER. Between the trimmed V and J ends, which lost 0 bases and 7 bases, there was a span of 13 bases. The CDR3 region is CASSQDWGAGEQYF. CDR3 in DNA: TGCGCCAGCAGCCAAGATTGGGGGGCTGGGGAGCAGTACTTC.

This clonotype appeared many times. The rearrangement joins TRBV29-1 to TRBJ1-2; TRBD1 agrees at 9 bases. The germline gives CDR1 SQVTM, CDR2 ANQGSEA. This CDR3 spans 14 amino acids. After removal of 4 bases from V and 4 bases from J, the junction contained 7 bases not matched to a gene. The CDR3, as DNA: TGCAGCGTTGGCTTACAGGGGGCTGTCTATGGCTACACCTTC. Residues: CSVGLQGAVYGYTF.